The clone carrying this T cell receptor beta chain was observed at least ten times. The sample is drawn from a study of blood T cells in healthy people across ages. Next came a second PCR, run for about 6 to 12 cycles, which used a sample-barcoded 5' primer along with a J-beta primer mix. Each CDR3 protein gets one entry after TCRdb re-called the 5' RACE reads with MiXCR. This sample carries 650,000 to 900,000 distinct CDR3 sequences, approximately 59% of them seen once, and the ten largest clones take 25% to 35%. In germline, CDR1 is SGHAT, CDR2 FQNNGV. There are 12 residues in the CDR3. Between the trimmed V and J ends, which lost 5 bases and 2 bases, there was a span of 6 bases.

The source material was blood. This TCR was recovered from a man aged 30-40 years in good health. This chain uses TRBV11-2 with TRBJ1-2; D is undetermined. CDR3 sequence reads: CASSAGNYGYTF. CDR3 sequence (DNA): TGTGCCAGCAGCGCAGGAAACTATGGCTACACCTTC.